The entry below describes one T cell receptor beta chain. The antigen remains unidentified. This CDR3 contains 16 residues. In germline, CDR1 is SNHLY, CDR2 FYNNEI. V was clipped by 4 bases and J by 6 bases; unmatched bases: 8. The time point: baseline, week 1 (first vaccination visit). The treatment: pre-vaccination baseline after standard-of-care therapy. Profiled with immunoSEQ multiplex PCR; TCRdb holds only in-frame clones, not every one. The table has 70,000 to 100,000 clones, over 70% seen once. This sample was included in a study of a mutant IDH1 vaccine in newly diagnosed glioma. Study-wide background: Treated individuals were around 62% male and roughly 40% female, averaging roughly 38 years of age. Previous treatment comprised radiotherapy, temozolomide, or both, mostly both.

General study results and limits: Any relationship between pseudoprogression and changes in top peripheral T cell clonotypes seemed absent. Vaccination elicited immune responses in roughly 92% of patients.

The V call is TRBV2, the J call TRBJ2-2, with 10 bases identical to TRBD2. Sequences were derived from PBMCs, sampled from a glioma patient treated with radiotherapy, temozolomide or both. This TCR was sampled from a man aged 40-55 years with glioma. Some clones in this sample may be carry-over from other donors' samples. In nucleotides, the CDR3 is TGTGCCAGCAGTGTTGGGCTAGCGGGGGTTCCCGGGGAGCTGTTTTTT. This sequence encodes CASSVGLAGVPGELFF.